This is a list of T cell receptor beta chains from one sample in a study of control samples from healthy donors and cancer patients. Data came from immunoSEQ multiplex PCR; TCRdb stores just in-frame clones and leaves some out. The sample yields 65,000 to 95,000 clones, more than 75% seen once. The sequenced sample consisted of blood. Source of these receptors: a man aged 50 or older in good health. CDR3s include the opening cysteine and the closing phenylalanine or tryptophan. The D gene is left open where the match is weak. Not all rows give a size; the values are once, few, many and, for expanded clones, a class.

d_call	v_call	clone_size	j_call	cdr3_aa	cdr3_nt
NA	TRBV2	NA	TRBJ2-7	CASGGGAYEQYF	TGTGCCAGCGGAGGGGGGGCCTACGAGCAGTACTTC
TRBD1	TRBV5-1	NA	TRBJ2-5	CASSLGQGAETQYF	TGCGCCAGCAGCTTGGGCCAGGGGGCGGAGACCCAGTACTTC
TRBD2	TRBV7-9	NA	TRBJ2-1	CASSLSGIANEQFF	TGTGCCAGCAGCCTTAGCGGGATAGCGAATGAGCAGTTCTTC
NA	TRBV16	NA	TRBJ1-3	CASSPSSGNTIYF	TGTGCCAGCAGCCCCAGCTCTGGAAACACCATATATTTT
NA	TRBV7-7	NA	TRBJ1-4	CASSPPRALNEKLFF	TGTGCCAGCAGCCCACCGCGGGCACTTAATGAAAAACTGTTTTTT
TRBD1	TRBV27	NA	TRBJ2-6	CASSTGGGFGANVLTF	TGTGCCAGCAGCACAGGGGGCGGGTTTGGGGCCAACGTCCTGACTTTC
NA	TRBV19	NA	TRBJ1-1	CASIPPGTMNTEAFF	TGTGCCAGTATTCCTCCAGGGACCATGAACACTGAAGCTTTCTTT
TRBD1	TRBV9	NA	TRBJ1-3	CASSGQGAVGNTIYF	TGTGCCAGCAGCGGACAGGGGGCGGTCGGAAACACCATATATTTT
NA	TRBV4-2	NA	TRBJ2-2	CASSQDEGNTGELFF	TGTGCCAGCAGCCAAGATGAGGGGAACACCGGGGAGCTGTTTTTT
TRBD2	TRBV7-3	NA	TRBJ2-3	CASSLTLAGYDTQYF	TGTGCCAGCAGCTTAACCCTAGCGGGGTATGATACGCAGTATTTT
NA	TRBV27	NA	TRBJ2-7	CASRPTEGYEQYF	TGTGCCAGCAGACCAACGGAGGGGTACGAGCAGTACTTC
NA	TRBV10-3	NA	TRBJ1-1	CAISESVFLNTEAFF	TGTGCCATCAGTGAGTCGGTATTCCTGAACACTGAAGCTTTCTTT
NA	TRBV6-5	NA	TRBJ1-5	CASSLRRGQPQHF	TGTGCCAGCAGTTTACGAAGGGGTCAGCCCCAGCATTTT
TRBD2	TRBV5-4	NA	TRBJ2-1	CASSSSLSGEYNEQFF	TGTGCCAGCAGCTCTTCCTTGAGCGGGGAATACAATGAGCAGTTCTTC
TRBD2	TRBV6-2/TRBV6-3	once	TRBJ2-3	CASSRKRTSGFTDTQYF	TGTGCCAGCAGTCGTAAACGGACTAGCGGATTCACAGATACGCAGTATTTT
NA	TRBV9	NA	TRBJ2-2	CASSVNRVGTNTGELFF	TGTGCCAGCAGCGTAAATCGGGTTGGAACGAACACCGGGGAGCTGTTTTTT
NA	TRBV14	once	TRBJ1-2	CASSQGGATNYGYTF	TGTGCCAGCAGCCAAGGGGGGGCAACTAACTATGGCTACACCTTC
NA	TRBV5-1	NA	TRBJ1-1	CASREQGFAEAFF	TGCGCCAGCAGAGAACAGGGTTTCGCTGAAGCTTTCTTT
NA	TRBV5-1	NA	TRBJ2-1	CASSLGGGFDEQFF	TGCGCCAGCAGCTTGGGAGGTGGGTTTGATGAGCAGTTCTTC
NA	TRBV13	NA	TRBJ2-1	CASSPQGRSSYNEQFF	TGTGCCAGCAGCCCCCAGGGACGGTCCTCCTACAATGAGCAGTTCTTC
NA	TRBV6-6	few	TRBJ2-3	CASSYGYPDTQYF	TGTGCCAGCAGTTACGGGTACCCAGATACGCAGTATTTT
TRBD1	TRBV24-1	few	TRBJ2-7	CATSGTGMREQYF	TGTGCCACTTCCGGGACAGGGATGCGAGAGCAGTACTTC
TRBD1	TRBV7-2	once	TRBJ1-2	CASSSSQGRYGYTF	TGTGCCAGCAGCTCCTCACAGGGGCGCTATGGCTACACCTTC
NA	TRBV11-3	once	TRBJ1-1	CASSQQGYTEAFF	TGTGCCAGCAGCCAACAGGGATACACTGAAGCTTTCTTT
TRBD2	TRBV27	NA	TRBJ2-3	CASSPGTSGSLDTQYF	TGTGCCAGCAGTCCCGGGACTAGCGGGAGTTTAGATACGCAGTATTTT
NA	TRBV15	NA	TRBJ1-1	CATSWHRASNTEAFF	TGTGCCACCAGCTGGCACAGGGCCTCGAACACTGAAGCTTTCTTT
TRBD1	TRBV11-1	many	TRBJ2-3	CASSLSRGSTDTQYF	TGTGCCAGCAGCTTAAGCAGGGGGAGCACAGATACGCAGTATTTT
NA	TRBV27	NA	TRBJ2-2	CASSLNRHTGELFF	TGTGCCAGCAGTTTAAACAGGCACACCGGGGAGCTGTTTTTT
NA	TRBV4-3	once	TRBJ1-4	CASSQGGGEKLFF	TGCGCCAGCAGCCAAGGCGGTGGTGAAAAACTGTTTTTT
TRBD1	TRBV10-3	NA	TRBJ1-2	CAISDPGTGISYTF	TGTGCCATCAGCGACCCCGGGACAGGGATTAGCTACACCTTC
TRBD1	TRBV5-8	few	TRBJ1-5	CASSLVLGTAAHGPQHF	TGTGCCAGCAGCTTGGTCCTTGGGACAGCGGCACACGGGCCCCAGCATTTT
NA	TRBV7-3	NA	TRBJ2-1	CASSPPNPRTASYNEQFF	TGTGCCAGCAGCCCCCCGAATCCCCGGACAGCGTCCTACAATGAGCAGTTCTTC
TRBD2	TRBV2	NA	TRBJ2-2	CASSIAGPGELFF	TGTGCCAGCAGTATAGCGGGACCCGGGGAGCTGTTTTTT
NA	TRBV21-1	NA	TRBJ2-5	CASSRWDRGLRRETQYF	TGTGCCAGCAGCAGATGGGACAGGGGGCTGCGGCGGGAGACCCAGTACTTC
NA	TRBV4-3	NA	TRBJ2-3	CASSQGSSGAGPDTQYF	TGCGCCAGCAGCCAAGGATCCAGCGGAGCGGGCCCAGATACGCAGTATTTT
NA	TRBV24-1	NA	TRBJ2-7	CATSEKGAGMNEQYF	TGTGCCACCAGTGAGAAAGGGGCAGGGATGAACGAGCAGTACTTC
TRBD2	TRBV20-1	NA	TRBJ2-3	CSASGTSGYRSTDTQYF	TGCAGTGCTAGTGGGACTAGCGGGTATCGTAGCACAGATACGCAGTATTTT
TRBD1	TRBV6-2/TRBV6-3	NA	TRBJ1-2	CASSHPGQGFNGYTF	TGTGCCAGCAGTCATCCGGGACAGGGGTTTAATGGCTACACCTTC
NA	TRBV5-1	NA	TRBJ2-1	CASSLEAGSYNEQFF	TGCGCCAGCAGCTTGGAAGCGGGCTCCTACAATGAGCAGTTCTTC
NA	TRBV3-1/TRBV3-2	NA	TRBJ1-2	CASSQDREANYGYTF	TGTGCCAGCAGCCAAGATCGGGAGGCTAACTATGGCTACACCTTC
TRBD2	TRBV7-2	NA	TRBJ2-5	CASSVRTSGETQYF	TGTGCCAGCAGCGTACGGACTAGCGGAGAGACCCAGTACTTC
NA	TRBV7-2	NA	TRBJ2-3	CASSLVSSGDTQYF	TGTGCCAGCAGCTTAGTTTCGAGCGGAGATACGCAGTATTTT